The rows below give T cell receptor beta chains drawn from one sample of a study of cytomegalovirus exposure and HLA in healthy donors. Assay: immunoSEQ multiplex PCR; the TCRdb copy retains only in-frame clones and omits some. The table includes about 98,000 clones, about 69% detected once. The sample taken for sequencing was PBMCs. The receptors were sampled from a human donor in good health. CDR3s include the opening cysteine and the closing phenylalanine or tryptophan. The order of the fields is clone size, J gene, D gene, V gene, CDR3 protein, CDR3 DNA. D genes are given only for firm matches. Clone size is shown for a subset of rows, as once, few, many or a class of expanded clone.

>few|TRBJ2-1|TRBD2|TRBV19
CASRAGLARDYEQFF
TGTGCCAGTAGGGCGGGACTAGCTCGTGACTATGAGCAGTTCTTC
>.|TRBJ2-7|.|TRBV7-6
CASSLSRGSYEQYF
TGTGCCAGCAGCTTATCGCGGGGATCCTACGAGCAGTACTTC
>few|TRBJ1-3|.|TRBV6-1
CASRPGGRNTIYF
TGTGCCAGCAGGCCGGGGGGTAGGAACACCATATATTTT
>.|TRBJ2-5|.|TRBV29-1
CSVRQTQETQYF
TGCAGCGTTAGACAGACTCAAGAGACCCAGTACTTC
>.|TRBJ1-3|.|TRBV21-1
CAEKRHPSRGSGNTIYF
TGTGCCGAAAAGAGGCATCCATCCAGGGGCTCTGGAAACACCATATATTTT
>.|TRBJ2-7|TRBD2|TRBV7-2
CASSQGLAGETAYEQYF
TGTGCCAGCAGCCAAGGACTAGCGGGAGAGACAGCCTACGAGCAGTACTTC
>.|TRBJ1-1|.|TRBV5-1
CASSPPAVDTEAFF
TGCGCCAGCAGCCCGCCCGCGGTAGACACTGAAGCTTTCTTT
>few|TRBJ1-5|TRBD1|TRBV7-3
CASSQTRDSNQPQHF
TGTGCCAGCAGCCAGACCCGGGACAGTAATCAGCCCCAGCATTTT
>.|TRBJ2-1|.|TRBV6-5
CASSYSPGNEQFF
TGTGCCAGCAGTTACTCCCCGGGCAATGAGCAGTTCTTC
>few|TRBJ1-6|TRBD1|TRBV10-3
CAISDPLTGGESPLHF
TGTGCCATCAGCGATCCGTTGACAGGGGGCGAATCACCCCTCCACTTT
>.|TRBJ2-3|.|TRBV5-6
CASSLSIGRASGSTDTQYF
TGTGCCAGCAGCTTGAGTATCGGTCGGGCGAGCGGCAGCACAGATACGCAGTATTTT
>few|TRBJ2-7|TRBD2|TRBV7-8
CASREGGLAGDEQYF
TGTGCCAGCAGGGAGGGAGGGCTAGCGGGAGACGAGCAGTACTTC
>few|TRBJ2-7|.|TRBV27
CASSSRTSYEQYF
TGTGCCAGCAGTTCGCGGACATCCTACGAGCAGTACTTC
>.|TRBJ2-7|TRBD1|TRBV11-2
CASSQVDRGTYEQYF
TGTGCCAGCAGCCAGGTGGACAGGGGCACCTACGAGCAGTACTTC
>few|TRBJ2-3|.|TRBV6-1
CASSPKRRSTDTQYF
TGTGCCAGCAGTCCGAAACGGAGGAGCACAGATACGCAGTATTTT
>few|TRBJ2-1|TRBD2|TRBV19
CASSKRDGLYNEQFF
TGTGCCAGTAGTAAGCGGGACGGTCTCTACAATGAGCAGTTCTTC
>.|TRBJ2-5|.|TRBV28
CASSLDRLQETQYF
TGTGCCAGCAGTTTAGACAGGCTCCAAGAGACCCAGTACTTC
>.|TRBJ2-1|.|TRBV7-9
CASSQLTGGGREQFF
TGTGCCAGCAGCCAACTGACTGGGGGCGGCCGTGAGCAGTTCTTC
>.|TRBJ1-2|.|TRBV7-8
CASSLIRQERESYTF
TGTGCCAGCAGCTTGATCCGACAGGAAAGAGAGAGCTACACCTTC
>few|TRBJ1-1|.|TRBV19
CASSIGRTEAFF
TGTGCCAGTAGTATTGGCAGGACTGAAGCTTTCTTT
>few|TRBJ2-7|.|TRBV28
CASNIGQYWLGGKGDYEQYF
TGTGCCAGCAATATTGGCCAATATTGGCTCGGGGGAAAGGGTGACTACGAGCAGTACTTC
>.|TRBJ1-1|.|TRBV2
CASSVSQSNTEAFF
TGTGCCAGCAGTGTATCACAGTCGAACACTGAAGCTTTCTTT
>.|TRBJ2-7|TRBD2|TRBV5-1
CASSLVSLAGQSSYEQYF
TGCGCCAGCAGCTTGGTTTCTCTAGCGGGTCAAAGCTCCTACGAGCAGTACTTC
>.|TRBJ2-7|TRBD2|TRBV14
CASSRTSFYEQYF
TGTGCCAGCAGCCGGACTAGTTTTTACGAGCAGTACTTC
>.|TRBJ1-1|TRBD1|TRBV30
CAWTQGGTEAFF
TGTGCCTGGACTCAGGGGGGCACTGAAGCTTTCTTT
>.|TRBJ1-1|.|TRBV4-2
CASSQEGTLDTEAFF
TGTGCCAGCAGCCAAGAGGGGACATTGGACACTGAAGCTTTCTTT
>.|TRBJ1-1|TRBD1|TRBV19
CADSIRQGEAFF
TGTGCCGATAGTATTCGACAGGGAGAAGCTTTCTTT
>few|TRBJ2-7|TRBD1|TRBV4-1
CASSQDPGGGYEQYF
TGCGCCAGCAGCCAAGATCCAGGGGGCGGGTACGAGCAGTACTTC
>.|TRBJ2-7|TRBD2|TRBV6-1
CASSEAGMIAGHSYEQYF
TGTGCCAGCAGTGAAGCGGGGATGATAGCGGGCCACTCCTACGAGCAGTACTTC
>.|TRBJ1-2|.|TRBV4-2
CASSQDLSGEGHYGYTF
TGTGCCAGCAGCCAAGATCTTAGCGGGGAGGGCCACTATGGCTACACCTTC
>.|TRBJ1-5|TRBD1|TRBV30
CAWSQGTVSNQPQHF
TGTGCCTGGAGCCAAGGGACAGTTAGCAATCAGCCCCAGCATTTT
>.|TRBJ2-7|.|TRBV5-1
CASSPWTDSYEQYF
TGCGCCAGCAGCCCCTGGACAGACTCCTACGAGCAGTACTTC
>.|TRBJ2-1|.|TRBV9
CASSVEALSGNEQFF
TGTGCCAGCAGCGTAGAGGCTTTGTCGGGCAATGAGCAGTTCTTC
>.|TRBJ2-7|TRBD2|TRBV7-9
CASSLGGGRRSPDEQYF
TGTGCCAGCAGCTTGGGGGGGGGTCGGCGGAGCCCCGACGAGCAGTACTTC
>.|TRBJ2-5|.|TRBV7-2
CASSGAQTQYF
TGTGCCAGCAGCGGGGCGCAGACCCAGTACTTC
>.|TRBJ1-2|TRBD1|TRBV6-5
CASSSGQARGYTF
TGTGCCAGCAGTTCTGGACAGGCTCGTGGCTACACCTTC
>.|TRBJ2-1|TRBD2|TRBV19
CASSGRFYNEQFF
TGTGCCAGCAGCGGGAGGTTCTACAATGAGCAGTTCTTC
>.|TRBJ2-1|.|TRBV9
CASSVGGRGSYNEQFF
TGTGCCAGCAGCGTAGGTGGCCGGGGATCCTACAATGAGCAGTTCTTC
>few|TRBJ2-1|TRBD2|TRBV5-1
CASTAGETYNEQFF
TGCGCCAGCACAGCGGGAGAAACCTACAATGAGCAGTTCTTC
>.|TRBJ2-7|.|TRBV30
CAWSVRSGGNYEQYF
TGTGCCTGGAGTGTACGGTCAGGGGGGAATTACGAGCAGTACTTC
>.|TRBJ2-5|.|TRBV11-2
CASSLVGRETQYF
TGTGCCAGCAGCTTAGTCGGCAGGGAGACCCAGTACTTC
>.|TRBJ1-1|.|TRBV19
CASSITGKNTEAFF
TGTGCCAGTAGTATAACAGGGAAGAACACTGAAGCTTTCTTT
>.|TRBJ1-2|.|TRBV7-2
CASSLAGGAGGYTF
TGTGCCAGCAGCTTAGCGGGTGGGGCGGGAGGCTACACCTTC
>few|TRBJ2-7|.|TRBV4-2
CASSQDELREATYEQYF
TGTGCCAGCAGCCAAGATGAGCTGAGGGAAGCCACTTACGAGCAGTACTTC
>few|TRBJ2-2|TRBD2|TRBV9
CASSETSFTGELFF
TGTGCCAGCAGCGAGACTAGCTTCACCGGGGAGCTGTTTTTT
>.|TRBJ2-7|TRBD2|TRBV28
CASSSWTSGSNYEQYF
TGTGCCAGCAGTTCATGGACTAGCGGGAGTAACTACGAGCAGTACTTC
>.|TRBJ2-1|TRBD1|TRBV9
CASSTLGDRRNNEQFF
TGTGCCAGCAGCACCCTAGGGGACAGGAGAAACAATGAGCAGTTCTTC
>.|TRBJ2-7|.|TRBV6-1
CASSEGAGPPYEQYF
TGTGCCAGCAGTGAAGGTGCGGGACCCCCCTACGAGCAGTACTTC